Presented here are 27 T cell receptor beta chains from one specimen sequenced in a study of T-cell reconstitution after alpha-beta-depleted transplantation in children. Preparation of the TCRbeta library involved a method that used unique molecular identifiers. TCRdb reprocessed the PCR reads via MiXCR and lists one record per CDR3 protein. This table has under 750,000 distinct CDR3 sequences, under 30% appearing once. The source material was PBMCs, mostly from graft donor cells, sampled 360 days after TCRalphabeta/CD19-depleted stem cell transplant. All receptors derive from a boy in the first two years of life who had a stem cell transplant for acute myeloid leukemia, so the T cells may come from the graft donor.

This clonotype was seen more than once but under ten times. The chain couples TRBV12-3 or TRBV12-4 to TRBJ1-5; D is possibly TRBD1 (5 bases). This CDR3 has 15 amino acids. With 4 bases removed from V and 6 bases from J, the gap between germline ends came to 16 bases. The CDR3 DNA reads TGTGCCAGCAGTTCCGGGACTCGTGTAGGTCAGCCCCAGCATTTT. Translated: CASSSGTRVGQPQHF.

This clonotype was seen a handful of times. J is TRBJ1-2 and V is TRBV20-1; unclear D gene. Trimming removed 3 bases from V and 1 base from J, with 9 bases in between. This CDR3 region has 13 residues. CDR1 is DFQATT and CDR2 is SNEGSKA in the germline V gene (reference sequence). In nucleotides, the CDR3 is TGCAGTGCTAGGGACGGACGTAACTATGGCTACACCTTC. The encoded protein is CSARDGRNYGYTF.

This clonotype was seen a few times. The chain's CDR3 is CASSTGHPIQETQYF. CDR3 coding DNA: TGTGCCAGCAGCACGGGACACCCGATTCAAGAGACCCAGTACTTC. The chain is built from TRBV12-3 or TRBV12-4 and TRBJ2-5; D is possibly TRBD1 (6 bases). The CDR3 extends over 15 amino acids. The V gene lost 6 bases and the J gene lost 2 bases, with 16 bases spanning the gap.

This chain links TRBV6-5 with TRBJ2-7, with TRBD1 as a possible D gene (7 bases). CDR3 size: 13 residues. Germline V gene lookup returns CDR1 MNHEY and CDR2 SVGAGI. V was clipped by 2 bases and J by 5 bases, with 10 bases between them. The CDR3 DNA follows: TGTGCCAGCAGTTACGGCAGGGGGGACGAGCAGTACTTC. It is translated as CASSYGRGDEQYF.

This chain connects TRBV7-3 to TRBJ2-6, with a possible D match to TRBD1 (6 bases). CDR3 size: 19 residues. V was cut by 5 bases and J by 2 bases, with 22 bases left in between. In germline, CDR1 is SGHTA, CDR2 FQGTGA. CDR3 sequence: CASSPYLTGPWTGANVLTF. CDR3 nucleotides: TGTGCCAGCAGCCCGTACCTCACAGGGCCTTGGACTGGGGCCAACGTCCTGACTTTC.

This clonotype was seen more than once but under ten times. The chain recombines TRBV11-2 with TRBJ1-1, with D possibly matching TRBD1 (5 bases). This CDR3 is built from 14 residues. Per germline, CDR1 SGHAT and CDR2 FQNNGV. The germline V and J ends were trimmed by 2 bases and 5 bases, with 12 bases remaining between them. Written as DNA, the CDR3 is TGTGCCAGCAGCTTAAATTCCAAGGGGACTGAAGCTTTCTTT. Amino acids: CASSLNSKGTEAFF.

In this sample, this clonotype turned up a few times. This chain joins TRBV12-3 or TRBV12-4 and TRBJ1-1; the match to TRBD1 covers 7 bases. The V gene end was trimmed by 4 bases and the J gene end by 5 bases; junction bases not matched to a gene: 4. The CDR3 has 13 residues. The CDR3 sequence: CASSWKGATEAFF. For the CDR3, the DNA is TGTGCCAGCAGTTGGAAGGGGGCAACTGAAGCTTTCTTT.

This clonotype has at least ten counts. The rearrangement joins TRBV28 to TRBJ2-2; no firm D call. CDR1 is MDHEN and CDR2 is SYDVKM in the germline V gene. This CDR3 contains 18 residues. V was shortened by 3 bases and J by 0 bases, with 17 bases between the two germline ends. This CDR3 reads CASSFPPPTFANTGELFF. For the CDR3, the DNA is TGTGCCAGCAGTTTCCCCCCTCCGACTTTCGCGAACACCGGGGAGCTGTTTTTT.

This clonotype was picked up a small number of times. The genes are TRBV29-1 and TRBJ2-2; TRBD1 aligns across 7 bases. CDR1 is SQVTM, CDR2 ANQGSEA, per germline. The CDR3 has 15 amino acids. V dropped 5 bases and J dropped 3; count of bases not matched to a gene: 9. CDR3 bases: TGCAGCGTTTCTCCGGGACAGATTTACACCGGGGAGCTGTTTTTT. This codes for CSVSPGQIYTGELFF.

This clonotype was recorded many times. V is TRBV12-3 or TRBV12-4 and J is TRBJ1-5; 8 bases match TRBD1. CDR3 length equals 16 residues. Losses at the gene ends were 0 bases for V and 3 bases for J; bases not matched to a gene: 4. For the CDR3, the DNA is TGTGCCAGCAGTTTAGCTGACAGGGGCCTCAATCAGCCCCAGCATTTT. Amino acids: CASSLADRGLNQPQHF.

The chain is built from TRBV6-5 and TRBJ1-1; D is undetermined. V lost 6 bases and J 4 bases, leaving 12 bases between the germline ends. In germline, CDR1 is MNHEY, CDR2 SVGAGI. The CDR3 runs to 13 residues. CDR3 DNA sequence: TGTGCCAGCAGCCGCCCCAGGTTCACTGAAGCTTTCTTT. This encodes CASSRPRFTEAFF.

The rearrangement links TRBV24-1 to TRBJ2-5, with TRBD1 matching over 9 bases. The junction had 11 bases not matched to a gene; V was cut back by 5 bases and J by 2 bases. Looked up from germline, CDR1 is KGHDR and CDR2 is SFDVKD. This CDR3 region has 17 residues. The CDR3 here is CATSGRRRDREQETQYF. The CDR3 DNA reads TGTGCCACCAGTGGGCGGAGAAGGGACAGGGAGCAAGAGACCCAGTACTTC.

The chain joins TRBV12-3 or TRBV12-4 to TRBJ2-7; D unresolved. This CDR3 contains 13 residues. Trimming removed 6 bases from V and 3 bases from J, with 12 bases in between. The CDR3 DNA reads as TGTGCCAGCAGCCCACGTACAAGCTACGAGCAGTACTTC. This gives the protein CASSPRTSYEQYF.

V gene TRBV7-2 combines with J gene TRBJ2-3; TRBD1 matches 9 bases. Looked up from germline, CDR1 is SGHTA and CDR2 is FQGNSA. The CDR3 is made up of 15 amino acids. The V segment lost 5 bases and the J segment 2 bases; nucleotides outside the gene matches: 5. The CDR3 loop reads CASSHRGRSTDTQYF. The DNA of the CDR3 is TGTGCCAGCAGCCACAGGGGGCGCTCCACAGATACGCAGTATTTT.

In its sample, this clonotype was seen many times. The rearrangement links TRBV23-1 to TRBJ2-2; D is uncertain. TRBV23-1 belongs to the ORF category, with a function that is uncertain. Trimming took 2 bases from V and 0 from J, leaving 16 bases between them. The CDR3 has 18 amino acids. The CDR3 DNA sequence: TGCGCCAGCAGTCAACCCCGGTGGTACCAGTCGAACACCGGGGAGCTGTTTTTT. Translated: CASSQPRWYQSNTGELFF.

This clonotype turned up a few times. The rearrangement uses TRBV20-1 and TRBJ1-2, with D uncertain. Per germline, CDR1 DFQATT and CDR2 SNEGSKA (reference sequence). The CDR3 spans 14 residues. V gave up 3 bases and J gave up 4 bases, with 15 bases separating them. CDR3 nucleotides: TGCAGTGCTAGTACGGTGTTCGAACGCTATGGCTACACCTTC. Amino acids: CSASTVFERYGYTF.

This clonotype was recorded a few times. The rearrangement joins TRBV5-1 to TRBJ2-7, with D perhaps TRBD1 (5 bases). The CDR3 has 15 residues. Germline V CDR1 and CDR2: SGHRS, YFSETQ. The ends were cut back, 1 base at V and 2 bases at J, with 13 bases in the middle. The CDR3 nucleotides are TGCGCCAGCAGCTTGAGGCAGGGTCGGACCTACGAGCAGTACTTC. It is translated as CASSLRQGRTYEQYF.

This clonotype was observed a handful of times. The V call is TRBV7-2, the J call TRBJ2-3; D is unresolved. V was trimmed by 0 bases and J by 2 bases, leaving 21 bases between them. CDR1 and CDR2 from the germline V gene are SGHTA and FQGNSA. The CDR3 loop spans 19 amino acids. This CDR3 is CASSLARVGPTRLTDTQYF. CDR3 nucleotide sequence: TGTGCCAGCAGCTTAGCCCGGGTAGGACCGACCCGGCTCACAGATACGCAGTATTTT.

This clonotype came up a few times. CDR3 sequence reads: CASSIGGWSPQHF. The CDR3 bases are TGTGCCAGTAGTATAGGAGGGTGGAGTCCCCAGCATTTT. This chain joins TRBV19 and TRBJ1-5; no definite D call. The CDR3 spans 13 residues. Trimming removed 1 base at V and 10 bases at J, with 11 bases between. Per germline, CDR1 LNHDA and CDR2 SQIVND (reference sequence).

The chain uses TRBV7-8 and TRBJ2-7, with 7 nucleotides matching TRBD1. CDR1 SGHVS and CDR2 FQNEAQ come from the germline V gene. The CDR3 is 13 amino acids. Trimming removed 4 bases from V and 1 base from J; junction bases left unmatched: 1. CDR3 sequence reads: CASSSDRSYEQYF. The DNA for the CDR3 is TGTGCCAGCAGCTCGGACAGGTCCTACGAGCAGTACTTC.

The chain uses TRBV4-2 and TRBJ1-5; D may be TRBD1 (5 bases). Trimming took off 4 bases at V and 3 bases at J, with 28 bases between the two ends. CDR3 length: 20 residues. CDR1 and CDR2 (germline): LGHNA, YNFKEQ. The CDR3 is CASSLEEFGTENSNNQPQHF. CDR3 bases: TGTGCCAGCAGCCTCGAGGAATTTGGGACGGAGAATAGCAACAATCAGCCCCAGCATTTT.

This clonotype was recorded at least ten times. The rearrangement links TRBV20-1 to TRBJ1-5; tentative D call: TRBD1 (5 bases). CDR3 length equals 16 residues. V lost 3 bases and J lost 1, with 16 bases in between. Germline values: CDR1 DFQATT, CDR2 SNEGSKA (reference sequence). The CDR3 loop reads CSARGPGSSSNQPQHF. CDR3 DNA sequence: TGCAGTGCTAGGGGACCAGGCTCCAGCAGCAATCAGCCCCAGCATTTT.

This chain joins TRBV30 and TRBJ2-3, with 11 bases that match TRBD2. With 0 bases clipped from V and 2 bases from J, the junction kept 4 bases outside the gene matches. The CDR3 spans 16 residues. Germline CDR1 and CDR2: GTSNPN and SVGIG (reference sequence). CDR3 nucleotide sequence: TGTGCCTGGAGTGTTGGGACTAGCGGTATCACAGATACGCAGTATTTT. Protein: CAWSVGTSGITDTQYF. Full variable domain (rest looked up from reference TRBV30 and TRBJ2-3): SQTIHQWPATLVQPVGSPLSLECTVEGTSNPNLYWYRQAAGRGLQLLFYSVGIGQISSEVPQNLSASRPQDRQFILSSKKLLLSDSGFYLCAWSVGTSGITDTQYFGPGTRLTVL.

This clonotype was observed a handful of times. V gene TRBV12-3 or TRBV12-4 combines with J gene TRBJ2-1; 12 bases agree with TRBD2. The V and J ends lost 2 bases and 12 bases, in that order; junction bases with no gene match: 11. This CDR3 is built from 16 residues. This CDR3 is CASSLRWSSGGAVQFF. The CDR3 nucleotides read TGTGCCAGCAGTTTAAGGTGGTCTAGCGGGGGGGCTGTGCAGTTCTTC.

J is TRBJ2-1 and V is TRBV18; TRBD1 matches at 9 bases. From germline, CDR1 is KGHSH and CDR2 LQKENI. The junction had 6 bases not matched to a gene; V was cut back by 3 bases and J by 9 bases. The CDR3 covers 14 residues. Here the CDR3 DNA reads TGTGCCAGCTCACCGGACAGGGGTTTCACTGAGCAGTTCTTC. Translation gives CASSPDRGFTEQFF.

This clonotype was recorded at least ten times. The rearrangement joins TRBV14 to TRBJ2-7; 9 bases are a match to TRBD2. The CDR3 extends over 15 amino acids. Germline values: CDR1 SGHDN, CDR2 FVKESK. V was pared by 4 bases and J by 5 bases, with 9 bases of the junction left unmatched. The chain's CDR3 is CASSLSGGASNEQYF. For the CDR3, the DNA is TGTGCCAGCAGCCTTAGCGGGGGCGCTTCCAACGAGCAGTACTTC.

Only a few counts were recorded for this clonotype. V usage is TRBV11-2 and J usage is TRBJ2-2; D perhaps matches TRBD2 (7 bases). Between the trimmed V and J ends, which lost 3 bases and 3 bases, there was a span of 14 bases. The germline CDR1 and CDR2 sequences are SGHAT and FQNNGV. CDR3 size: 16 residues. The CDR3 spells CASSFGGGLDTGELFF. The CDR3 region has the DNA TGTGCCAGCAGCTTTGGGGGGGGGCTGGACACCGGGGAGCTGTTTTTT. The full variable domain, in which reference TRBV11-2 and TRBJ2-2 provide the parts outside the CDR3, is EAGVAQSPRYKIIEKRQSVAFWCNPISGHATLYWYQQILGQGPKLLIQFQNNGVVDDSQLPKDRFSAERLKGVDSTLKIQPAKLEDSAVYLCASSFGGGLDTGELFFGEGSRLTVL.